Listed here are 9 T cell receptor beta chains from one sample, sequenced in a study of blood T cell repertoires in COVID-19 (dated by TCRdb to 2019 to 2021). Library preparation used the immunoSEQ multiplex PCR assay. In TCRdb, the immuneACCESS table is reduced to in-frame sequences with V and J assigned. These tables do not hold every clone; where another copy was compared, an unresolved V gene accounts for under half, and the others remain unexplained. For this sample the table gives 70,000 or so clones, of which 86% were detected only once. In total, the top ten clones hold about an eighth of the sample. The sample comprised peripheral blood. The receptors were gathered from a woman aged 60-75 years with acute or convalescent COVID-19.

The chain is built from TRBV5-4 and TRBJ1-6; 7 bases map to TRBD1. The trim removed 4 bases at V and 6 bases at J, leaving 7 bases unmatched. Germline V lookup: CDR1 SGHNT, CDR2 YYREEE (reference sequence). The CDR3 extends over 15 amino acids. The DNA for the CDR3 is TGTGCCAGCAGCCGTAGACAGGGCTCTAATTCACCCCTCCACTTT. Translating it yields CASSRRQGSNSPLHF.

The V gene is TRBV6-4, the J gene TRBJ2-3, with D perhaps matching TRBD1 (5 bases). V lost 0 bases, J lost 4 bases, and 17 bases lay in between. The CDR3 length is 17 residues. Per germline, CDR1 MRHNA and CDR2 SNTAGT. The CDR3 nucleotides read TGTGCCAGCAGTGACTCGCCCCCGGTGGGGCGACCAGATACGCAGTATTTT. Protein sequence: CASSDSPPVGRPDTQYF.

This clone was found once. V and J are TRBV6-5 and TRBJ1-2; 9 nucleotides agree with TRBD1. The CDR3 runs to 12 residues. The germline gives CDR1 MNHEY, CDR2 SVGAGI. The junction had 8 bases not matched to a gene; V was cut back by 10 bases and J by 8 bases. The CDR3 protein is CATDGQGRGYTF. The CDR3 DNA reads TGTGCCACCGACGGACAGGGGAGGGGCTACACCTTC.

The chain has TRBV12-3 or TRBV12-4 and TRBJ1-2; D unresolved. V was trimmed by 1 base and J by 7 bases, leaving 10 bases between them. The CDR3 length is 13 residues. The CDR3 DNA follows: TGTGCCAGCAGTTTAGACTGGGGAGGTGGCTACACCTTC. Translating gives CASSLDWGGGYTF.

This chain joins TRBV12-3 or TRBV12-4 and TRBJ2-5, with D possibly TRBD2 on 5 matching bases. The V and J ends lost 8 bases and 4 bases respectively, with 14 bases between them. This CDR3 region has 13 residues. The CDR3 loop reads CASGETGVETQYF. DNA of the CDR3: TGTGCCAGCGGTGAAACCGGGGTAGAGACCCAGTACTTC.

To note about this clone: Different DNA sequences within this sample yield the same CDR3. The chain has TRBV7-2 and TRBJ2-3; the match to TRBD2 covers 10 bases. V dropped 1 base and J dropped 1; count of bases not matched to a gene: 2. The CDR3 runs 16 residues. Germline V CDR1 and CDR2: SGHTA, FQGNSA. CDR3 residues: CASSLGLAGGTDTQYF. The CDR3 DNA reads TGTGCCAGCAGCTTAGGGCTAGCGGGGGGCACAGATACGCAGTATTTT.

V gene TRBV6-5 combines with J gene TRBJ1-3; the D gene is possibly TRBD1 (5 bases). This CDR3 contains 13 residues. V was shortened by 6 bases and J by 1 base, with 7 bases between the two germline ends. Germline CDR1 MNHEY, CDR2 SVGAGI. In nucleotides, the CDR3 is TGTGCCAGCAGGGCAGGGTCTGGAAACACCATATATTTT. As protein: CASRAGSGNTIYF.

The chain is built from TRBV6-6 and TRBJ1-1; 9 nucleotides match TRBD1. With V trimmed by 5 bases and J by 4 bases, 14 bases remained unmatched. CDR3 length equals 17 residues. In germline, CDR1 is MNHNY, CDR2 SVGAGI (reference sequence). The CDR3 DNA reads as TGTGCCAGCAGTCCGTTGGGACAGGGACTTGTTGCCACTGAAGCTTTCTTT. It encodes CASSPLGQGLVATEAFF.

This clone was counted a single time. The rearrangement uses TRBV7-2 and TRBJ2-2, with D perhaps matching TRBD2 (5 bases). CDR1 is SGHTA, CDR2 FQGNSA, per germline. The CDR3 is 14 residues long. V shed 7 bases and J shed 3 bases, with 12 bases lying between them. Here the CDR3 DNA reads TGTGCCAGCACCCAACACGGGGACACCGGGGAGCTGTTTTTT. Its protein is CASTQHGDTGELFF. The full variable domain, in which reference TRBV7-2 and TRBJ2-2 provide the parts outside the CDR3, is GAGVSQSPSNKVTEKGKDVELRCDPISGHTALYWYRQSLGQGLEFLIYFQGNSAPDKSGLPSDRFSAERTGGSVSTLTIQRTQQEDSAVYLCASTQHGDTGELFFGEGSRLTVL.